The 15 T cell receptor beta chains listed next were all sequenced from one sample in a study of blood T cells in healthy people across ages. Then a second PCR, running about 6 to 11 cycles, was carried out with a sample-barcoded 5' primer and a J-beta primer mix. TCRdb itself ran the 5' RACE reads through MiXCR, one entry per CDR3 protein. Of about 770,000 distinct CDR3 sequences in the sample, more than 40% are singletons; the top ten hold roughly a fifth. Sequenced material: blood. The source is a man in his sixties in good health.

The rearrangement joins TRBV6-5 to TRBJ1-1; D is undetermined. Trimming took off 5 bases at V and 8 bases at J, with 3 bases between the two ends. CDR1 is MNHEY and CDR2 is SVGAGI in the germline V gene. This CDR3 contains 9 residues. The CDR3 here is CASSQEAFF. CDR3 nucleotides: TGTGCCAGCAGTCAGGAAGCTTTCTTT.

This clonotype came up a few times. This chain uses TRBV24-1 with TRBJ2-4; 8 nucleotides match TRBD2. The J call may be incorrect, as the DNA end agrees better with TRBJ2-7. The CDR3 totals 13 residues. Germline V gene lookup returns CDR1 KGHDR and CDR2 SFDVKD. The CDR3 DNA reads TGTGCCACCAGTGGTTTAGCGGGACACGAGCAGTACTTC. As protein: CATSGLAGHEQYF.

This sequence joins TRBV29-1 and TRBJ2-3; D remains ambiguous. Trimming took 3 bases from V and 6 from J, leaving 7 bases between them. Per the germline V gene, CDR1 is SQVTM and CDR2 is ANQGSEA. The CDR3 runs to 11 residues. CDR3 amino acids: CSVDSFDTQYF. The CDR3 DNA sequence: TGCAGCGTTGACAGTTTCGATACGCAGTATTTT.

This clonotype was counted many times. The V gene is TRBV20-1, the J gene TRBJ1-6; D is undetermined. V lost 0 bases and J 7 bases, leaving 7 bases between the germline ends. Germline V gives CDR1 DFQATT, CDR2 SNEGSKA (reference sequence). This CDR3 has 13 amino acids. CDR3 DNA: TGCAGTGCTAGAGATAGTGGGAATTCACCCCTCCACTTT. Its translation: CSARDSGNSPLHF.

V and J are TRBV5-1 and TRBJ2-3; D not resolved. Per germline, CDR1 SGHRS and CDR2 YFSETQ. CDR3 length: 14 residues. Trimming shortened V by 0 bases and J by 4 bases, and 9 bases separated the two germline ends. The CDR3 sequence is CASSLAAFSDTQYF. The CDR3 DNA reads as TGCGCCAGCAGCTTGGCGGCATTTTCAGATACGCAGTATTTT.

The chain couples TRBV20-1 to TRBJ2-1; 10 positions agree with TRBD2. Looked up from germline, CDR1 is DFQATT and CDR2 is SNEGSKA (reference sequence). V was clipped by 7 bases and J by 7 bases; unmatched bases: 7. CDR3 length: 13 amino acids. The CDR3 nucleotides are TGCAGTGTAGATAGCGGGGGGCCTAATGAGCAGTTCTTC. Translation: CSVDSGGPNEQFF.

This chain uses TRBV6-6 with TRBJ2-1; no clear D. The germline V and J ends were trimmed by 0 bases and 8 bases, with 5 bases remaining between them. This CDR3 is 12 amino acids long. CDR1 is MNHNY, CDR2 SVGAGI, per germline (reference sequence). The CDR3 DNA reads as TGTGCCAGCAGTTACTCGAATGATGAGCAGTTCTTC. As protein: CASSYSNDEQFF.

This clonotype was seen more than once but under ten times. The CDR3 sequence: CSARVVRPNEKLFF. The CDR3 nucleotides read TGCAGTGCTAGAGTTGTCAGACCGAATGAAAAACTGTTTTTT. The chain is built from TRBV20-1 and TRBJ1-4; D gene ambiguous. There are 14 residues in the CDR3. V lost 1 base, J lost 5 bases, and 11 bases lay in between. CDR1 is DFQATT and CDR2 is SNEGSKA in the germline V gene (reference sequence).

On this clonotype itself: A read error may explain this, as a much larger clone is one base away. CDR3: CAGQQGQGAYEQYF. DNA for the CDR3: TGCGCCGGCCAACAGGGACAGGGAGCCTACGAGCAGTACTTC. This chain connects TRBV4-3 to TRBJ2-7, with 9 positions matching TRBD1. The length of the CDR3 is 14 residues. CDR1 and CDR2 (germline): LGHNA, YSLEER. V shed 11 bases, J shed 2 bases, and the junction held 10 bases outside the gene matches.

This clonotype has ten or more counts. The chain carries TRBV7-8 and TRBJ1-4; D may be TRBD1 (6 bases). From germline, CDR1 is SGHVS and CDR2 FQNEAQ. V gave up 2 bases and J gave up 8 bases, with 15 bases separating them. CDR3 length equals 15 residues. CDR3 residues: CASSLIETGGEKLFF. In DNA, the CDR3 is TGTGCCAGCAGCTTAATCGAGACAGGTGGAGAAAAACTGTTTTTT. Drawing the rest from reference TRBV7-8 and TRBJ1-4, the complete variable domain is GAGVSQSPRYKVAKRGQDVALRCDPISGHVSLFWYQQALGQGPEFLTYFQNEAQLDKSGLPSDRFFAERPEGSVSTLKIQRTQQEDSAVYLCASSLIETGGEKLFFGSGTQLSVL.

Comment on this clonotype: One end of the junction does not line up with germline, which may come from a read error. V gene TRBV5-1 combines with J gene TRBJ2-5, with D possibly matching TRBD2 (5 bases). In germline, CDR1 is SGHRS, CDR2 YFSETQ. This CDR3 has 16 amino acids. CDR3: CAGSLTLGSVGETQYF. Here the CDR3 DNA reads TGCGCCGGCAGCTTGACCCTAGGGAGCGTAGGAGAGACCCAGTACTTC.

This chain's CDR3 is CASSERGNGNTIYF. In nucleotides, the CDR3 is TGTGCCAGCAGTGAACGGGGGAATGGAAACACCATATATTTT. The gene calls are TRBV2 and TRBJ1-3; possible D gene TRBD1, 5 bases. This CDR3 is built from 14 residues. V lost 2 bases to trimming and J lost 3 bases, with 8 bases between them. Germline V gene sequence: CDR1 SNHLY, CDR2 FYNNEI. Drawing the rest from reference TRBV2 and TRBJ1-3, the complete variable domain is EPEVTQTPSHQVTQMGQEVILRCVPISNHLYFYWYRQILGQKVEFLVSFYNNEISEKSEIFDDQFSVERPDGSNFTLKIRSTKLEDSAMYFCASSERGNGNTIYFGEGSWLTVV.

The chain uses TRBV7-2 and TRBJ2-7; TRBD2 agrees at 9 bases. V dropped 5 bases and J dropped 2; count of bases not matched to a gene: 7. This CDR3 has 15 residues. Looked up from germline, CDR1 is SGHTA and CDR2 is FQGNSA. The DNA of the CDR3 is TGTGCCAGCAGCCCAGCTAGCGGGGTCCCCTACGAGCAGTACTTC. Its protein is CASSPASGVPYEQYF.

This clonotype turned up a few times. This chain connects TRBV20-1 to TRBJ2-6; D gene unclear. With 6 bases removed from V and 4 bases from J, the gap between germline ends came to 19 bases. The CDR3 is 16 residues long. The germline V gene has CDR1 DFQATT and CDR2 SNEGSKA (reference sequence). The CDR3 region has the DNA TGCAGTGCCCAACCCCTAATAGCCCCAGGGGCCAACGTCCTGACTTTC. Amino acid sequence: CSAQPLIAPGANVLTF.

The chain links TRBV7-8 to TRBJ1-5, with unresolved D. The CDR3 extends over 15 amino acids. V lost 5 bases and J lost 2, with 13 bases in between. The germline V gene has CDR1 SGHVS and CDR2 FQNEAQ. The CDR3: CASSDARSGNQPQHF. CDR3 DNA: TGTGCCAGCAGCGACGCACGGAGCGGCAATCAGCCCCAGCATTTT.